The entry that follows covers one TCR beta chain sequence. Its antigen remains unidentified. Measured with immunoSEQ multiplex PCR; TCRdb has only the in-frame clones, and not every one. The profile shows around 69,000 clones, almost 90% of them singletons. This sample is part of a study of graft-versus-host responses after intestinal transplantation. The overall study: The whole recipient group had anti-thymocyte globulin induction followed by tacrolimus and steroids for two to four years.

The V gene's germline CDR1 is MGHRA and CDR2 YSYEKL. The V segment lost 3 bases and the J segment 4 bases; nucleotides outside the gene matches: 3. The CDR3 is 14 amino acids. Study results and limitations: Patients with graft-donor T cell macrochimerism had high graft-versus-host to host-versus-graft clonal ratios in allografts. The recipient marrow held GvH clones, and some of them showed up first in ileum or blood. Peak circulating GvH clone levels tracked with early post-transplant HvG declines.

This chain connects TRBV4-1 to TRBJ1-2; 9 bases map to TRBD1. This material consisted of unstimulated CD8+ T cells sorted from spleen or lymph node cells, taken before transplant. The receptor's source is a human donor who was the organ donor for an intestinal transplant. The CDR3 spells CASSHQTGGYGYTF. In DNA, the CDR3 is TGCGCCAGCAGCCATCAGACAGGGGGCTATGGCTACACCTTC.